Listed below are T cell receptor beta chains from one sample, sequenced in a study of CD8+CD57+ T cells in acquired aplastic anemia. TCRdb re-derived calls from the reads in MiXCR, one entry per CDR3 protein. The sample includes about 180,000 distinct CDR3 sequences, 48% of them seen just once. Sequencing input: sorted CD4+, CD8+, or CD8+CD57+ T cells (not recorded which) from PBMCs. The receptor source for this set is a human donor with aplastic anemia. Each CDR3 is given with its conserved first and last residue. A D gene is named only where the DNA matches it firmly. Only some rows state a clone size, as once, few, many or a class for expanded clones.

>TRBV30|many|TRBD2|TRBJ2-3
TGTGCCTGGATTGTAGCGGGTACGCAGTATTTT
CAWIVAGTQYF
>TRBV29-1|once|TRBD2|TRBJ2-3
TGCAGCGTTGAGGGAACTAGCGGGGGCCTGCAGTATTTT
CSVEGTSGGLQYF
>TRBV29-1|.|.|TRBJ2-2
TGCAGCGTTGAAGGGTGGGGAGCCGGGGAGCCGTTTTTT
CSVEGWGAGEPFF
>TRBV29-1|.|.|TRBJ1-2
TGCAGCGTCCAGAGGGCAGGCCTATTAGGCTACACCTTC
CSVQRAGLLGYTF
>TRBV19|.|.|TRBJ1-1
TGTGCCAGTGGAACCACGGCACAAGTTTTCTTT
CASGTTAQVFF
>TRBV14|.|.|TRBJ2-1
TGTGCCAGCAGCCGATACGCTGGGAGCTCCTACAATGAGCAGTTCTTC
CASSRYAGSSYNEQFF
>TRBV24-1|few|TRBD1|TRBJ2-3
TGTGCCACCAGTGAACTAGGACAGGGGGGCACAGATACGCAGTATTTT
CATSELGQGGTDTQYF
>TRBV7-8|.|.|TRBJ2-3
TGTGCCAGCAGCTTAGCGGACGCGCAGTATTTT
CASSLADAQYF
>TRBV11-2|.|TRBD1|TRBJ2-7
TGTGCCAGCAACCCCTTTCCCGGGACAGGGGTTCCGCCTTGGTACGAGCAGTACTTC
CASNPFPGTGVPPWYEQYF
>TRBV6-1|.|.|TRBJ1-2
TGTGCCAGCAGTGAAGGACAGGTCCACTATGGCTACACCTTC
CASSEGQVHYGYTF
>TRBV7-9|many|.|TRBJ2-7
TGTGCCAGCAGCTTAGAACACTACGAGCAGTACTTC
CASSLEHYEQYF
>TRBV24-1|.|.|TRBJ2-2
TGTGCCACCAGTGATGGGTTATTCACCGGGGAGCTGTTTTTT
CATSDGLFTGELFF
>TRBV4-3|many|.|TRBJ1-6
TGCGCCAGCAGCCAAGCAACGGAATGGTCACCCCTCCACTTT
CASSQATEWSPLHF
>TRBV7-3|.|TRBD2|TRBJ2-2
TGTGCCAGCAGCTTAATGCGGACTAGTACCGGGGAGCTGTTTTTT
CASSLMRTSTGELFF
>TRBV19|once|.|TRBJ2-7
TGTGCCAGTAGTATATTGGGAGACTACGAGCAGTACTTC
CASSILGDYEQYF
>TRBV19|many|.|TRBJ1-5
TGTGCCAGTAGTAGAGCCGGGAGCAATCAGCCCCAGCATTTT
CASSRAGSNQPQHF
>TRBV5-1|.|.|TRBJ2-7
TGCGCCAGCAGCTTGACGGGGCAGACCTACGAGCAGTACTTC
CASSLTGQTYEQYF
>TRBV2|.|TRBD2|TRBJ2-3
TGTGCCAGCAGTAAGGGACTACACACAGATACGCAGTATTTT
CASSKGLHTDTQYF
>TRBV2|few|.|TRBJ2-7
TGTGCCAGCAGACCGGAGTCCTACGAGCAGTACTTC
CASRPESYEQYF
>TRBV2|few|TRBD1|TRBJ1-4
TGTGCCAGCAGTGAAGTTGGGACAGCGAATGAAAAACTGTTTTTT
CASSEVGTANEKLFF
>TRBV10-3|.|.|TRBJ1-1
TGTGCCATCAGTTTAAGGGGGGCTCGGGGAGCTTTCTTT
CAISLRGARGAFF
>TRBV19|.|TRBD1|TRBJ2-2
TGTGCCAGTAGTGAACAGGGGGCGGGCACCGGGGAGCTGTTTTTT
CASSEQGAGTGELFF
>TRBV11-2|.|.|TRBJ1-6
TGTGCCAGCAGCCAAATGGGGGGTAGCGGATCACCCCTCCACTTT
CASSQMGGSGSPLHF
>TRBV5-1|once|.|TRBJ2-7
TGCGCCAGCAGCTTCCTTTCGGGGCAGGAGCAGTACTTC
CASSFLSGQEQYF
>TRBV14|once|.|TRBJ2-2
TGTGCCAGCAGCCATATCGGGGAGCTGTTTTTT
CASSHIGELFF
>TRBV2|many|.|TRBJ2-1
TGTGCCAGCAGTGTAGGGGCTTTGGCTAATGAGCAGTTCTTC
CASSVGALANEQFF
>TRBV5-1|many|.|TRBJ2-3
TGCGCCAGCAGCTTGGGCCCGGTTTCCACAGATACGCAGTATTTT
CASSLGPVSTDTQYF
>TRBV19|.|TRBD1|TRBJ1-2
TGTGCCAGTAGTACCATGACAGGGCTATATGGCTACACCTTC
CASSTMTGLYGYTF
>TRBV20-1|.|.|TRBJ1-1
TGCAGTGCTAGTTCGCGGCAGGCTAACACTGAAGCTTTCTTT
CSASSRQANTEAFF
>TRBV6-1|many|.|TRBJ1-2
TGTGCCAGCACCCAGCCGGGGCAGAACTATGGCTACACCTTC
CASTQPGQNYGYTF
>TRBV5-1|many|.|TRBJ1-3
TGCGCCAGCAGCTTGGTTCAATCCGGTCGAGGAAACACCATATATTTT
CASSLVQSGRGNTIYF
>TRBV5-6|.|.|TRBJ2-2
TGTGCCAGCAGCTTCGGGACGGTAAACACCGGGGAGCTGTTTTTT
CASSFGTVNTGELFF
>TRBV5-1|many|TRBD2|TRBJ2-1
TGCGCCAGCAGCACCGGACTAGCGGGGGGCCGTGGATACAATGAGCAGTTCTTC
CASSTGLAGGRGYNEQFF
>TRBV9|many|.|TRBJ2-2
TGTGCCAGCAGTCCTATTGGGACCCCCGGGGAGCTGTTTTTT
CASSPIGTPGELFF
>TRBV5-4|many|.|TRBJ2-5
TGTGCCAGCAGCCTTTCACCCGAAGAGACCCAGTACTTC
CASSLSPEETQYF
>TRBV10-3|many|.|TRBJ2-6
TGTGCCATCAGTGGACAGGTCTCTGGGGCCAACGTCCTGACTTTC
CAISGQVSGANVLTF